Included here is one TCR beta chain sequence, with context. The entry originates in a study of shared clonotypes between healthy human individuals. Germline V gene sequence: CDR1 SGHDT, CDR2 YYEEEE. The CDR3 covers 14 residues. V lost 5 bases, J lost 3 bases, and 11 bases lay in between. This table comes from immunoSEQ multiplex PCR, and its TCRdb copy is limited to in-frame clones, with some not included. The sample has some 1.5 million clones; around 95% are singletons. The sample comprised naive CD4+ T cells sorted from blood. Regarding subset: CD45RA+ positively selected. This TCR came from a man aged 30 to 39 in good health. V is TRBV5-6 and J is TRBJ2-2; D gene unclear. Here the CDR3 DNA reads TGTGCCAGCAGTTTAGAGAGAGACACCGGGGAGCTGTTTTTT. It specifies CASSLERDTGELFF.